This TCR beta chain derives from a study of blood T cell repertoires in COVID-19. TCRdb's table, derived via immunoSEQ multiplex PCR, lists solely in-frame clones and lacks some. The sample has around 130,000 clones, roughly 81% seen once; the top ten hold about 13%. This clone occurred once. V lost 2 bases, J lost 5 bases, and 6 bases lay in between. The CDR3 is 12 residues long. In germline, CDR1 is SNHLY, CDR2 FYNNEI. Input material: peripheral blood. V gene TRBV2 combines with J gene TRBJ1-2; D remains ambiguous. The TCR was taken from a human donor in a cohort sampled during active COVID-19. The CDR3: CASSERDYGYTF. CDR3 coding DNA: TGTGCCAGCAGTGAAAGAGATTATGGCTACACCTTC.